This T cell receptor beta chain was sequenced during a study of tumor-infiltrating lymphocytes in primary liver carcinoma. The template, approximately 500 ng total RNA, yielded TCR beta cDNA made with a constant-region primer. A slightly modified ARM-PCR protocol with three nested multiplex PCR rounds produced these TCR beta libraries. With TRBV1-TRBV30 forward primers and a C-beta reverse primer, the first two PCR rounds were run for approximately 10 cycles each. In TCRdb, the multiplex PCR reads were re-called with MiXCR into one record per CDR3 protein. Here the sample spans 310,000 or so distinct CDR3 sequences, about 50% being singletons. The study extracted blood RNA from unsorted whole blood and also extracted germline DNA. This clonotype was counted only a few times. Unmatched junction bases numbered 8, after V lost 3 bases and J lost 4 bases. This CDR3 is built from 16 residues.

Sequencing was performed on peripheral blood. This sequence was found in a woman in her 30s with primary liver carcinoma and hepatitis B virus infection. V usage is TRBV12-3 or TRBV12-4 and J usage is TRBJ1-2, with TRBD1 matching 10 bases. The CDR3 nucleotides are TGTGCCAGCAGTTTCTTCAGACAGGGGGCTGGCTATGGCTACACCTTC. This codes for CASSFFRQGAGYGYTF.